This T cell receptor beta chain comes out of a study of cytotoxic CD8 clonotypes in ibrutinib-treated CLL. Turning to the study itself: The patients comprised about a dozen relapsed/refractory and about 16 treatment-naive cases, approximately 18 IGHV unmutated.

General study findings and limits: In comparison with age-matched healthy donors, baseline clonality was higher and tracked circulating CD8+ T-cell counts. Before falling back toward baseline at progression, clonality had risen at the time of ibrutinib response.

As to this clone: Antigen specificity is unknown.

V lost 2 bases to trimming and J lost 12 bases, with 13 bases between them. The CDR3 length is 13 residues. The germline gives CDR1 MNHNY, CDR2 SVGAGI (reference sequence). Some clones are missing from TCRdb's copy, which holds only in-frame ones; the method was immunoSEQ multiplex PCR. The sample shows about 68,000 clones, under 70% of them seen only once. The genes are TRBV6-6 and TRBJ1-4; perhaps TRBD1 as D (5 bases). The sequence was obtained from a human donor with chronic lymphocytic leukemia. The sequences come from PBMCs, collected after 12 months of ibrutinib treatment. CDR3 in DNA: TGTGCCAGCAGTTACGTGCGTGCGGGGGAACTGTTTTTT. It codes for CASSYVRAGELFF.